The 27 T cell receptor beta chains in this list originate from one sample, sequenced in a study of T cells in Graves' hyperthyroidism and ophthalmopathy. Amplification targeted TCR beta CDR3 regions from RNA transcripts. Using the HTBI primer set, a first-round RT-PCR was run on the TCR CDR3. Each CDR3 protein gets one entry after TCRdb re-called the multiplex PCR reads with MiXCR. The sample holds some 490,000 distinct CDR3 sequences, approximately 23% seen once. Material: blood. The source is a woman in her seventies with Graves' ophthalmopathy.

There are a few counts of this clonotype. The chain links TRBV20-1 to TRBJ1-6; a possible D gene is TRBD1 (6 bases). The CDR3 totals 17 residues. The germline V gene has CDR1 DFQATT and CDR2 SNEGSKA (reference sequence). With 0 bases removed from V and 5 bases from J, the gap between germline ends came to 17 bases. The CDR3 sequence is CSARDIQGTVNNSPLHF. CDR3 DNA sequence: TGCAGTGCTAGAGATATCCAGGGGACTGTGAATAATTCACCCCTCCACTTT.

This clonotype was picked up many times. V gene TRBV28 combines with J gene TRBJ2-1; 11 bases line up with TRBD2. The J segment lost 4 bases and the V segment lost 6 bases, leaving 17 bases of the junction unmatched. CDR1 is MDHEN and CDR2 is SYDVKM in the germline V gene. CDR3 length: 19 amino acids. The CDR3 region is CASSPLFTGTSGMYNEQFF. The DNA of the CDR3 is TGTGCCAGCAGCCCCCTTTTCACCGGGACTAGCGGAATGTACAATGAGCAGTTCTTC. The complete variable domain, with remaining parts taken from reference TRBV28 and TRBJ2-1, reads DVKVTQSSRYLVKRTGEKVFLECVQDMDHENMFWYRQDPGLGLRLIYFSYDVKMKEKGDIPEGYSVSREKKERFSLILESASTNQTSMYLCASSPLFTGTSGMYNEQFFGPGTRLTVL.

This clonotype was observed at least ten times. This sequence joins TRBV12-3 or TRBV12-4 and TRBJ2-7, with D unresolved. The ends were cut back, 7 bases at V and 0 bases at J, with 13 bases in the middle. The CDR3 has 14 amino acids. This CDR3 is CASTKTPSSYEQYF. The CDR3 coding sequence is TGTGCCAGCACCAAGACTCCGAGCTCCTACGAGCAGTACTTC.

This chain links TRBV28 with TRBJ2-3, with TRBD2 matching 9 bases. The CDR3 loop spans 18 amino acids. Germline values: CDR1 MDHEN, CDR2 SYDVKM. J gave up 0 bases and V 4 bases, and 11 bases lay outside the gene matches. CDR3 sequence (DNA): TGTGCCAGCAGTTCCCTTGGGACAGCGGGAGGCAGCACAGATACGCAGTATTTT. It is translated as CASSSLGTAGGSTDTQYF.

This clonotype was seen ten or more times. The V gene is TRBV7-2, the J gene TRBJ2-7; perhaps TRBD2 as D (7 bases). Per germline, CDR1 SGHTA and CDR2 FQGNSA. Trimming took 1 base from V and 8 from J, leaving 21 bases between them. This CDR3 is built from 16 residues. CDR3 bases: TGTGCCAGCAGCTTAGAAGAGATAGCGGCCGGGGGGCAGCAGTACTTC. Translated, it gives CASSLEEIAAGGQQYF.

The chain links TRBV12-3 or TRBV12-4 to TRBJ1-5, with D perhaps TRBD1 (6 bases). The CDR3 length is 16 residues. V lost 8 bases and J 6 bases, leaving 23 bases between the germline ends. CDR3 in DNA: TGTGCCAGCTCCCCCGGGGTGGCAGGGGAGATTCAGCCCCAGCATTTT. Translating it yields CASSPGVAGEIQPQHF.

V gene TRBV12-5 combines with J gene TRBJ2-1; a weak D match, TRBD1 (5 bases). The CDR3 is made up of 15 amino acids. From germline, CDR1 is LGHNT and CDR2 FRNRAP. V lost 0 bases and J lost 8, with 14 bases in between. The CDR3 is CASGLVPGRAHEQFF. The DNA of the CDR3 is TGTGCTAGTGGTTTGGTACCGGGCAGGGCCCATGAGCAGTTCTTC.

V and J are TRBV12-3 or TRBV12-4 and TRBJ2-2; no definite D call. The CDR3 is 16 residues long. Trimming shortened V by 3 bases and J by 4 bases, and 15 bases separated the two germline ends. This chain's CDR3 is CASSFSRNSITGELFF. CDR3 sequence (DNA): TGTGCCAGCAGTTTTTCTCGGAATAGTATCACCGGGGAGCTGTTTTTT.

This clonotype was seen a few times. The gene calls are TRBV7-2 and TRBJ2-1, with TRBD2 as a possible D gene (6 bases). Trimming left V 5 bases short and J 5 bases short, with 13 bases between. Germline V gene data show CDR1 as SGHTA and CDR2 as FQGNSA. This CDR3 spans 14 amino acids. The CDR3 loop reads CASSHSGGDNEQFF. The CDR3 DNA reads TGTGCCAGCAGCCATAGCGGTGGCGACAATGAGCAGTTCTTC.

This clonotype was counted ten times or more. This rearrangement joins TRBV20-1 to TRBJ2-7; 8 positions agree with TRBD2. Germline CDR1 and CDR2: DFQATT and SNEGSKA (reference sequence). V lost 4 bases and J lost 3; bases outside the gene matches: 29. CDR3 length: 21 residues. CDR3 coding DNA: TGCAGTGCTAACAAACCCCGGACCGGTCCTCCCTATAGCGGGAAGGGCTACGAGCAGTACTTC. This encodes CSANKPRTGPPYSGKGYEQYF.

V gene TRBV12-3 or TRBV12-4 combines with J gene TRBJ1-1; no clear D gene. There are 14 residues in the CDR3. V was clipped by 0 bases and J by 10 bases, with 15 bases between them. Here the CDR3 reads CASSLALGGPGAFF. The CDR3 nucleotides are TGTGCCAGCAGTTTAGCGCTAGGAGGCCCCGGAGCTTTCTTT.

This clonotype was observed at least ten times. This chain connects TRBV2 to TRBJ2-7, with D unresolved. This CDR3 has 12 residues. V dropped 3 bases and J dropped 2 bases, with 5 bases sitting between them. Germline CDR1 reads SNHLY; CDR2 reads FYNNEI. CDR3 protein: CASSDFTYEQYF. For the CDR3, the DNA is TGTGCCAGCAGTGATTTCACCTACGAGCAGTACTTC.

This clonotype was detected only a few times. J is TRBJ2-2 and V is TRBV7-2; D call uncertain. The ends were cut back, 2 bases at V and 8 bases at J, with 3 bases in the middle. Germline CDR1 SGHTA, CDR2 FQGNSA. The CDR3 runs to 11 residues. The CDR3 loop is CASSLKGELFF. For the CDR3, the DNA is TGTGCCAGCAGCTTAAAGGGGGAGCTGTTTTTT.

As to this clonotype: One base away lies a much larger clone, so this may be a sequencing read error. The chain is built from TRBV25-1 and TRBJ2-5; D is uncertain. CDR1 MGHDK and CDR2 SYGVNS come from the germline V gene. There are 11 residues in the CDR3. Trimming removed 5 bases at V and 4 bases at J, with 5 bases between. In nucleotides, the CDR3 is TGTGCCAGCAGTTTTATAGAGACCCAGTACTTC. Translation: CASSFIETQYF.

This clonotype was picked up one time. The rearrangement links TRBV30 to TRBJ1-6, with TRBD1 identical over 7 bases. Germline V lookup: CDR1 GTSNPN, CDR2 SVGIG (reference sequence). The J segment lost 5 bases and the V segment lost 2 bases, leaving 6 bases of the junction unmatched. The CDR3 consists of 15 residues. The CDR3 DNA reads TGTGCCTGGAGTTTGACAGGGATTAATAATTCACCCCTCCACTTT. This gives the protein CAWSLTGINNSPLHF.

In this sample, this clonotype turned up a few times. The J gene is TRBJ1-2, the V gene TRBV15, with TRBD1 identical over 7 bases. The CDR3 sequence is 15 residues long. J was trimmed by 4 bases and V by 3 bases; bases with no gene match: 8. Germline assignment: CDR1 LNHNV and CDR2 YYDKDF (reference sequence). CDR3 residues: CATSSAPRGAYGYTF. CDR3 nucleotides: TGTGCCACCAGCAGCGCTCCCAGGGGGGCCTATGGCTACACCTTC.

The chain recombines TRBV6-2 or TRBV6-3 with TRBJ2-5; perhaps TRBD1 as D (5 bases). The CDR3 contains 17 residues. With 0 bases removed from V and 0 bases from J, the gap between germline ends came to 14 bases. Germline-derived CDR1 and CDR2 are MNHEY and SVGEGT. CDR3 protein: CASSYSIQEDNQETQYF. CDR3 sequence (DNA): TGTGCCAGCAGTTACTCGATCCAAGAGGACAACCAAGAGACCCAGTACTTC.

This chain links TRBV28 with TRBJ2-3; D is undetermined. CDR3 size: 15 residues. Germline CDR1 is MDHEN and CDR2 is SYDVKM. V was shortened by 6 bases and J by 2 bases, with 15 bases between the two germline ends. For the CDR3, the DNA is TGTGCCAGCAGACGCGTGAGTCCTGTCACAGATACGCAGTATTTT. Its protein is CASRRVSPVTDTQYF.

The chain is built from TRBV20-1 and TRBJ2-7; tentative D call: TRBD2 (5 bases). Germline-derived CDR1 and CDR2 are DFQATT and SNEGSKA (reference sequence). V lost 4 bases to trimming and J lost 0 bases, with 10 bases between them. This CDR3 contains 13 residues. DNA of the CDR3: TGCAGTGCTAAAGGAGGTGGCTCCTACGAGCAGTACTTC. This gives the protein CSAKGGGSYEQYF.

The chain combines TRBV6-5 with TRBJ2-7; D is unclear. Looked up from germline, CDR1 is MNHEY and CDR2 is SVGAGI. V lost 0 bases to trimming and J lost 12 bases, with 18 bases between them. The CDR3 runs 14 residues. The CDR3 DNA sequence: TGTGCCAGCAGTTACTCGACCACCCCTGGCCGGCGGTACTTC. It specifies CASSYSTTPGRRYF.

As concerns this clonotype: This clone may be a read error of a much larger clone one base away. The chain recombines TRBV12-3 or TRBV12-4 with TRBJ1-1; D unresolved. The V and J ends lost 8 bases and 1 base respectively, with 11 bases between them. CDR3 size: 13 residues. Here the CDR3 reads CASGSKKNTEAFF. The CDR3 DNA is TGTGCCAGCGGCTCAAAAAAGAACACTGAAGCTTTCTTT.

V and J are TRBV19 and TRBJ1-2; 10 positions match TRBD1. V lost 3 bases to trimming and J lost 8 bases; unmatched junction nucleotides: 6. This CDR3 is 14 amino acids long. The germline CDR1 and CDR2 sequences are LNHDA and SQIVND (reference sequence). This CDR3 is CASSIGTGEYGYTF. The CDR3, as DNA: TGTGCCAGTAGTATCGGGACAGGGGAATACGGCTACACCTTC.

V is TRBV28 and J is TRBJ2-7; D possibly corresponds to TRBD2 (6 bases). From germline, CDR1 is MDHEN and CDR2 SYDVKM. This CDR3 has 16 residues. Trimming took 2 bases from V and 4 from J, leaving 18 bases between them. The CDR3 sequence is CASSLRRWRSGYEQYF. The CDR3 nucleotides read TGTGCCAGCAGTTTAAGAAGGTGGCGGAGCGGGTACGAGCAGTACTTC.

V is TRBV7-9 and J is TRBJ2-3; the match to TRBD2 covers 10 bases. The CDR3 loop spans 15 amino acids. The trim removed 5 bases at V and 5 bases at J, leaving 7 bases unmatched. Per the germline V gene, CDR1 is SEHNR and CDR2 is FQNEAQ (reference sequence). In nucleotides, the CDR3 is TGTGCCAGCAGCACCCGGACTAGCGGTGGAGATACGCAGTATTTT. It encodes CASSTRTSGGDTQYF.

This clonotype has just a few counts. The chain couples TRBV24-1 to TRBJ2-5; the match to TRBD1 covers 8 bases. This CDR3 contains 14 residues. From germline, CDR1 is KGHDR and CDR2 SFDVKD. V dropped 4 bases and J dropped 4; count of bases not matched to a gene: 4. The CDR3 nucleotides are TGTGCCACCAGTGACCATGGACAGGGAGAGACCCAGTACTTC. It codes for CATSDHGQGETQYF.

Comments on this clonotype: Mismatch with germline at one junction end may stem from a read error. V is TRBV12-3 or TRBV12-4 and J is TRBJ2-1, with unresolved D. The CDR3 spans 15 residues. This CDR3 is CASSLGGRAYSEQFF. CDR3 DNA: TGTGCCAGCAGTCTAGGCGGAAGAGCCTACAGTGAGCAGTTCTTC.

This clonotype was counted ten times or more. The chain is built from TRBV28 and TRBJ1-2; D is unresolved. The CDR3 contains 13 residues. In germline, CDR1 is MDHEN, CDR2 SYDVKM. The V and J ends lost 3 bases and 4 bases respectively, with 9 bases between them. The CDR3 sequence is CASSFRWGYGYTF. Written as DNA, the CDR3 is TGTGCCAGCAGTTTCAGATGGGGCTATGGCTACACCTTC.